The 2 T cell receptor beta chains below come from one sample, sequenced in a study of metastatic and nonmetastatic thyroid tumors. TCRdb re-processed the PCR reads through MiXCR. This table holds 50,000 or so clones, approximately 19% found once. All patients were treatment-naive before thyroid surgery. Material for sequencing was blood. Receptor source: a female donor with papillary thyroid cancer or a benign thyroid nodule (not recorded which). Some clones in this sample may be carry-over from other donors' samples.

This clone was recorded a few times. The junction differs from germline at one of its ends, possibly a read error. V gene TRBV27 combines with J gene TRBJ1-5, with a possible D match to TRBD1 (5 bases). Germline assignment: CDR1 MNHEY and CDR2 SMNVEV (reference sequence). The CDR3 sequence is 14 residues long. CDR3 region: CASRPQASNQPKHF. In DNA form, the CDR3 reads TGTGCCAGCAGACCACAGGCGAGCAATCAGCCCAAGCATTTT.

This clone was observed at least ten times. This sample also contains other DNA sequences that code for the same CDR3. The J gene is TRBJ1-2, the V gene TRBV2; D unclear. The CDR3 length is 15 residues. V was cut by 1 base and J by 4 bases, with 13 bases left in between. CDR1 is SNHLY and CDR2 is FYNNEI in the germline V gene. In DNA, the CDR3 is TGTGCCAGCAGTGAAGGCGGTGGATTGGCCTATGGCTACACCTTC. It codes for CASSEGGGLAYGYTF. Drawing the rest from reference TRBV2 and TRBJ1-2, the complete variable domain is EPEVTQTPSHQVTQMGQEVILRCVPISNHLYFYWYRQILGQKVEFLVSFYNNEISEKSEIFDDQFSVERPDGSNFTLKIRSTKLEDSAMYFCASSEGGGLAYGYTFGSGTRLTVV.